This T cell receptor beta chain was identified in a study of blood T cell repertoires in COVID-19. The overall study: COVID-19 samples collected from the United States, Italy and Spain covered acute and convalescent phases.

In the original processing: By means of reference gene primer amplification, nucleated cell counts were estimated. Assay used: immunoSEQ multiplex PCR; TCRdb lists only in-frame clones, some missing. V and J calls and clone size follow that table, whereas D and trimming were derived from the DNA. The sample includes a few hundred thousand clones, around 90% of them seen just once. About this clone itself: An end of the junction does not agree with germline; a read error may underlie this.

Germline values: CDR1 MNHEY, CDR2 SVGEGT. The CDR3 sequence is 18 residues long. The sequencing input was peripheral blood. The sequence derives from a woman in her forties or fifties who had recovered from COVID-19. The gene calls are TRBV6-2 or TRBV6-3 and TRBJ1-2; D perhaps matches TRBD1 (6 bases). CDR3 protein: CASSYSGDTETFNYGYTF. CDR3 bases: TGTGCCAGCAGCTACTCCGGGGACACCGAAACCTTTAACTATGGCTACACCTTC.